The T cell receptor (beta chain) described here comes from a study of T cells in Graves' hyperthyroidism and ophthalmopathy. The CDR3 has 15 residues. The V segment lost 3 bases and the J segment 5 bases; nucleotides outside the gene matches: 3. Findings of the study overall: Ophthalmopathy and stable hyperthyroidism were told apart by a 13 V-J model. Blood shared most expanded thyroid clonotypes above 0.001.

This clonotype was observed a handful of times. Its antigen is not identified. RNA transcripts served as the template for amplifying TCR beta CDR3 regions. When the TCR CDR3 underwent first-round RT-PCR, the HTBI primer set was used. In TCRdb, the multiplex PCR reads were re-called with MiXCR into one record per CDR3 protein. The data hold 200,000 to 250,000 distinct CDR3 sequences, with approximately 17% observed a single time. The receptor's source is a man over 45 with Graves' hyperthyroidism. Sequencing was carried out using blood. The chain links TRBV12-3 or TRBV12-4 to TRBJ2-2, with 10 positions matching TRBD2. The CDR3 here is CASSFGLAETGELFF. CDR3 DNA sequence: TGTGCCAGCAGTTTCGGACTAGCGGAGACCGGGGAGCTGTTTTTT.